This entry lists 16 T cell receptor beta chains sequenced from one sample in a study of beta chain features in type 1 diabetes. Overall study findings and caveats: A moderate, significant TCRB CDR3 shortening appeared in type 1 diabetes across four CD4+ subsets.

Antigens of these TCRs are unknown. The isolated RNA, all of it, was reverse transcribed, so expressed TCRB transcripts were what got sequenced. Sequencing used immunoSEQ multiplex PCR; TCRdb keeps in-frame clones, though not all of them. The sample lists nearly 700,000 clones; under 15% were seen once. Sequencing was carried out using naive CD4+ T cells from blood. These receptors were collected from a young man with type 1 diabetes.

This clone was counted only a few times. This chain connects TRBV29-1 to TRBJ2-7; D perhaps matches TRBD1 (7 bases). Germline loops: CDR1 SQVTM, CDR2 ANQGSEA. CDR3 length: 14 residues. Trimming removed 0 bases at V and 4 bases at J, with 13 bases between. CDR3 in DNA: TGCAGCGTTGAAGATGGAGGGGGCCTGTACGAGCAGTACTTC. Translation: CSVEDGGGLYEQYF.

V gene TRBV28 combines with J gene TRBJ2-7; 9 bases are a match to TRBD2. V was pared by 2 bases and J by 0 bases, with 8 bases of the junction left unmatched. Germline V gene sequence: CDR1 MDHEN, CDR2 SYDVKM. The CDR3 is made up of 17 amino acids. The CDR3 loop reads CASSLPNSGGSSYEQYF. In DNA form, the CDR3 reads TGTGCCAGCAGTTTACCTAATAGCGGGGGAAGCTCCTACGAGCAGTACTTC.

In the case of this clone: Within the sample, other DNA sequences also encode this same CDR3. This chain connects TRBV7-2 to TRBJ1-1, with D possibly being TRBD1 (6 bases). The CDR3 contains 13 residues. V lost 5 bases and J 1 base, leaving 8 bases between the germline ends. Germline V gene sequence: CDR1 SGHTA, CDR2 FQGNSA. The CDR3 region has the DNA TGTGCCAGCAGCAGACAGGAGAACACTGAAGCTTTCTTT. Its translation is CASSRQENTEAFF. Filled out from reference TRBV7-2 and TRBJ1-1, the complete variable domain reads GAGVSQSPSNKVTEKGKDVELRCDPISGHTALYWYRQSLGQGLEFLIYFQGNSAPDKSGLPSDRFSAERTGGSVSTLTIQRTQQEDSAVYLCASSRQENTEAFFGQGTRLTVV.

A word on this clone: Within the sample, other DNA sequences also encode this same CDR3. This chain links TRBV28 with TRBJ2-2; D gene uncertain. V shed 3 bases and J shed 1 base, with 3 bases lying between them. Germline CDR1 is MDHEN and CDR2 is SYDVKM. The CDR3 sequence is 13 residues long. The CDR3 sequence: CASSFLNTGELFF. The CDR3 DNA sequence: TGTGCCAGCAGTTTCCTGAACACCGGGGAGCTGTTTTTT. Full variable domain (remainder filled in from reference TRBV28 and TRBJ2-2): DVKVTQSSRYLVKRTGEKVFLECVQDMDHENMFWYRQDPGLGLRLIYFSYDVKMKEKGDIPEGYSVSREKKERFSLILESASTNQTSMYLCASSFLNTGELFFGEGSRLTVL.

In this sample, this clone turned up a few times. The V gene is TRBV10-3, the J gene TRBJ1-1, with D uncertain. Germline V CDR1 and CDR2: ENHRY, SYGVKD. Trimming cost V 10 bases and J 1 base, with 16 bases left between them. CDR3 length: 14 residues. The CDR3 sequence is CATTGGVGNTEAFF. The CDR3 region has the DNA TGTGCCACAACCGGTGGGGTAGGGAACACTGAAGCTTTCTTT.

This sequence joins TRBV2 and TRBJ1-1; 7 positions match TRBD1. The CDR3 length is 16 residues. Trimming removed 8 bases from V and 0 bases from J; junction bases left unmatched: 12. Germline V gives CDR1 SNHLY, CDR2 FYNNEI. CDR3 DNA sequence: TGTGCCAGCTCACGATTACAGGGGCTTATGAACACTGAAGCTTTCTTT. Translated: CASSRLQGLMNTEAFF.

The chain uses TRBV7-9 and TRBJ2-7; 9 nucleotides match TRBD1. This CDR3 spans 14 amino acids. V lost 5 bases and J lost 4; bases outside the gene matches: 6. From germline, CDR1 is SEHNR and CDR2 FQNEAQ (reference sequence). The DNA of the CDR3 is TGTGCCAGCAGCGCAAGGACAGGGGTTTACGAGCAGTACTTC. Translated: CASSARTGVYEQYF.

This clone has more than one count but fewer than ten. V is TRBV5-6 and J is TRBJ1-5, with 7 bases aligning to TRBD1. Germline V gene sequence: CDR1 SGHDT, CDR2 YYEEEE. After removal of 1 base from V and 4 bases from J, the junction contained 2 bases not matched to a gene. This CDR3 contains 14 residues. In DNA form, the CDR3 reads TGTGCCAGCAGCTTGAGGGGGCGGAATCAGCCCCAGCATTTT. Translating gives CASSLRGRNQPQHF.

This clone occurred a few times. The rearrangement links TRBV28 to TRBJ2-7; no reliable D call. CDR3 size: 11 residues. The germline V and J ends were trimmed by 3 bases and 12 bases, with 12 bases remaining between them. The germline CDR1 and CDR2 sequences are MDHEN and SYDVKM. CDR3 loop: CASSLHTGRYF. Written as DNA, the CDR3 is TGTGCCAGCAGTTTGCACACGGGTCGGTACTTC.

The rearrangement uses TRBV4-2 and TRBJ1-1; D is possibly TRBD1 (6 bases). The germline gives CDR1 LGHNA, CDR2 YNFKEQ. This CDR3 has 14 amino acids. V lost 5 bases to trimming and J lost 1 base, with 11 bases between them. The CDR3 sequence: CASSTQTGNTEAFF. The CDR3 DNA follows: TGTGCCAGCAGCACCCAGACAGGGAACACTGAAGCTTTCTTT.

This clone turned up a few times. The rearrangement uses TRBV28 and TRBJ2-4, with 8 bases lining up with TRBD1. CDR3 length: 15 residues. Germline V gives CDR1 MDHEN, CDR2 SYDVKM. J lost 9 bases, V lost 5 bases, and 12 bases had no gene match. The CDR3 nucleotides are TGTGCCAGCAGTCCTCCCAGGGGGCAGGGGACCATTCAGTACTTC. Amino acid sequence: CASSPPRGQGTIQYF.

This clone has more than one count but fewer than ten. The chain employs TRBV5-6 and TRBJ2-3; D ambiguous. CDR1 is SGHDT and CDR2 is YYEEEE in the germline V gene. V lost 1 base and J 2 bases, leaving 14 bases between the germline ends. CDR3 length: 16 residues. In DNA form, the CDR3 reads TGTGCCAGCAGCTTGTACGGGCGTGGGTACACAGATACGCAGTATTTT. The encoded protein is CASSLYGRGYTDTQYF.

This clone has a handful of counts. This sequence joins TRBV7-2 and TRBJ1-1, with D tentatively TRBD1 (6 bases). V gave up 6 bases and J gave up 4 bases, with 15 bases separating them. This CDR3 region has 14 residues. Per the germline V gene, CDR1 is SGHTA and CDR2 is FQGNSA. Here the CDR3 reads CASSYGGWGTEAFF. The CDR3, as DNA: TGTGCCAGCAGTTACGGGGGCTGGGGCACTGAAGCTTTCTTT.

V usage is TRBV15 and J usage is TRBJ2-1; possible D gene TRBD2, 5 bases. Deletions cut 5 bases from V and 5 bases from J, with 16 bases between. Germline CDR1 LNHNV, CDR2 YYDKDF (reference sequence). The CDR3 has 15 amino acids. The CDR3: CATSLITGLNNEQFF. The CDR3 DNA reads TGTGCCACCAGCCTAATCACGGGATTGAACAATGAGCAGTTCTTC.

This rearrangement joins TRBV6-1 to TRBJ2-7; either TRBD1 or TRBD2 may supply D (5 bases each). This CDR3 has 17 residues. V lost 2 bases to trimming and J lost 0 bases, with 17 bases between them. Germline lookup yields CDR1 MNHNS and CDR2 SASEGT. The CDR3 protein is CASSELGQIGSSYEQYF. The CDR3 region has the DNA TGTGCCAGCAGTGAATTGGGGCAGATTGGGAGCTCCTACGAGCAGTACTTC.

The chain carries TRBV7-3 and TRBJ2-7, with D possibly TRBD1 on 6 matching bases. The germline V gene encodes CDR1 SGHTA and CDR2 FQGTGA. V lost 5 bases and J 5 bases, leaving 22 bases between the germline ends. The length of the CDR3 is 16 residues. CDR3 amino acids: CASSPREGGRRNEQYF. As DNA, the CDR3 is TGTGCCAGCAGCCCGAGGGAAGGGGGACGGAGGAACGAGCAGTACTTC.